This T cell receptor beta chain is drawn from a study of T cell repertoires in cytomegalovirus infection (dated by TCRdb to about 2019). About the study as a whole: Donor HLA type was relevant to the analysis, as public TCR beta signatures indicated carriage of CMV infection together with the matching HLA type.

The data were produced on an Illumina HiSeq 1500. The public reads were reanalyzed by TCRdb: fastp trimming at Q25, MiXCR alignment, in-frame beta chains only. For every CDR3 protein sequence, its rows merge into one entry that carries the most common genes and DNA. Across this sample there are 350,000 to 450,000 distinct CDR3 sequences, with over 15% seen only once. Around 9.3% of the sample comes from the top ten. Turning to this clonotype: Its antigen has not been determined. The sample holds no much larger clone one base away, and base qualities are not on file.

V is clipped by 3 bases and J by 8 bases, and the sequence between their germline boundaries is 17 bases long. The germline V gene specifies SGHRS as CDR1 and YFSETQ as CDR2. Spanning cysteine to phenylalanine, the CDR3 consists of 14 amino acids. CDR3 DNA only is kept here, 42 bases in frame from base 1. Beyond this particular receptor, the publication reports: In both this cohort and an independent roughly 400-donor cohort, the cumulative frequency of public TCR beta family members distinguished carriers of CMV infection plus the relevant HLA type. The ex vivo response was dominated by HLA-C-restricted CMV-specific TCR beta clonotypes, which also provided the single most frequent clonotype in two of eight donors.

The rearranged segments are TRBV5-1 and TRBJ1-2; TRBD1 is a weak D gene call, 6 bases matching. The sample consisted of PBMCs. The receptor was isolated from a human donor in good health (CMV status not recorded). Some clones in this sample may be carry-over from other donors' samples. The CDR3 protein: CASSSQTGRVGYTF. DNA sequence: TGCGCCAGCAGCTCCCAAACAGGGAGAGTCGGCTACACCTTC.